This TCR beta chain was retrieved from a study of T cells in Graves' hyperthyroidism and ophthalmopathy. General observations from the study: Through a model of 13 V-J features, ophthalmopathy was separated from stable hyperthyroidism. Within blood appeared most thyroid clonotypes that had expanded above 0.001.

This clonotype was seen a few times. Its specificity is not known. The CDR3 runs to 13 residues. Germline CDR1 reads DFQATT; CDR2 reads SNEGSKA (reference sequence). Trimming took off 6 bases at V and 2 bases at J, with 10 bases between the two ends. Regions amplified from RNA transcripts were the TCR beta CDR3 regions. The TCR CDR3 first-round RT-PCR relied on the HTBI primer set. TCRdb re-analysed the multiplex PCR reads in MiXCR, keeping a single row per CDR3 protein. The table shows over 500,000 distinct CDR3 sequences, with less than 15% occurring only once. Clinical symptoms, serum thyroxine and TRAb, thyroid ultrasound and orbital computed tomography were used for the diagnoses.

This chain links TRBV20-1 with TRBJ2-2; D possibly uses TRBD1 or TRBD2 (5 bases each). The sequenced sample was blood. This TCR was recovered from a middle-aged woman with Graves' hyperthyroidism. DNA of the CDR3: TGCAGTGCCAAGGGACCTAACACCGGGGAGCTGTTTTTT. Translating it yields CSAKGPNTGELFF.